This is a list of T cell receptor beta chains from one sample in a study of CD8+CD57+ T cells in acquired aplastic anemia. Each CDR3 protein gets one entry after TCRdb re-called the reads with MiXCR. Of around 180,000 distinct CDR3 sequences in the sample, 63% were seen once. Input material: sorted CD4+, CD8+, or CD8+CD57+ T cells (not recorded which) from PBMCs. Source of these receptors: a human donor in good health. The CDR3 runs from the conserved cysteine through the conserved F or W. Each record gives: D gene, J gene, clone size, V gene, CDR3 protein, CDR3 DNA. D genes are given only for firm matches. The listing skips clone size in some rows; elsewhere it reads once, few, many or a size class.

>TRBD1|TRBJ1-6|few|TRBV7-9
CASSLARDSYSPLHF
TGTGCCAGCAGCTTAGCGAGGGACAGTTATTCACCCCTCCACTTT
>TRBD2|TRBJ2-1|.|TRBV5-1
CASSFGLAGTNEQFF
TGCGCCAGCAGCTTCGGCCTAGCGGGAACTAATGAGCAGTTCTTC
>TRBD1|TRBJ1-2|few|TRBV10-3
CAIGAGQGYGYTF
TGTGCCATCGGGGCCGGACAGGGCTATGGCTACACCTTC
>TRBD2|TRBJ2-1|many|TRBV7-8
CASSDITWGGTYNEQFF
TGTGCCAGCAGCGATATCACGTGGGGGGGAACCTACAATGAGCAGTTCTTC
>.|TRBJ1-2|once|TRBV24-1
CATSGGTLNYGYTF
TGTGCCACCAGTGGGGGGACCTTAAACTATGGCTACACCTTC
>.|TRBJ1-2|.|TRBV7-8
CASRVGAGGYTF
TGTGCCAGCAGGGTGGGGGCTGGTGGCTACACCTTC
>TRBD2|TRBJ2-7|once|TRBV9
CASSAGATYEQYF
TGTGCCAGCAGTGCGGGAGCCACCTACGAGCAGTACTTC
>.|TRBJ2-7|.|TRBV6-5
CATGPPGEQYF
TGTGCCACCGGACCCCCGGGCGAGCAGTACTTC
>.|TRBJ1-6|.|TRBV9
CASSVLTNNSPLHF
TGTGCCAGCAGCGTCCTAACCAATAATTCACCCCTCCACTTT
>TRBD2|TRBJ2-3|.|TRBV29-1
CSVEGGDSTDTQYF
TGCAGCGTTGAGGGGGGGGACAGCACAGATACGCAGTATTTT
>.|TRBJ2-3|many|TRBV7-9
CASSPQETDTQYF
TGTGCCAGCAGCCCTCAGGAGACAGATACGCAGTATTTT
>.|TRBJ2-1|.|TRBV10-3
CAITDPWVHEQFF
TGTGCCATCACCGACCCCTGGGTCCATGAGCAGTTCTTC
>.|TRBJ2-7|.|TRBV9
CASSVAAGATYEQYF
TGTGCCAGCAGCGTAGCGGCGGGGGCCACCTACGAGCAGTACTTC
>.|TRBJ2-7|many|TRBV12-3/TRBV12-4
CASSLGYEQYF
TGCGCCAGCAGCTTGGGCTACGAGCAGTACTTC
>.|TRBJ1-1|.|TRBV2
CASRRTGLEAFF
TGTGCCAGCAGACGGACGGGACTAGAAGCTTTCTTT